Detailed here is one T cell receptor beta chain. Antigen specificity is unknown. Using immunoSEQ multiplex PCR, the repertoire was profiled, and TCRdb retains in-frame clones only, with some absent. The specimen's table records over 130,000 clones. This specimen belongs to a study of T cell responses to AZD1222 COVID-19 vaccine. Findings and limits, study-wide: Variant regions that are unmutated are reportedly the target of nearly half of spike-specific TCRs. Possibly, clonal diversity was underestimated; donors were largely white British and included more females.

Trimming removed 5 bases at V and 7 bases at J, with 9 bases between. Germline V gives CDR1 SGHTS, CDR2 YDEGEE. This CDR3 is built from 11 residues. Specimen: peripheral blood. This clonotype was sampled from an adult in good health. The chain combines TRBV5-8 with TRBJ1-1; no reliable D call. CDR3 sequence reads: CASSRTLEAFF. As DNA, the CDR3 is TGTGCCAGCAGTCGGACCCTTGAAGCTTTCTTT.